Shown below are 12 T cell receptor beta chains from a single sample sequenced in a study of T cell repertoires in cytomegalovirus infection. Each CDR3 protein gets one entry after TCRdb re-called the reads with MiXCR. The sample consists of 450,000 to 650,000 distinct CDR3 sequences, around a quarter of them appearing once. Sequenced input: PBMCs. All receptors derive from a human donor in good health (CMV status not recorded). Some clones in this sample may be carry-over from other donors' samples.

The table lists this clonotype with many counts. The CDR3 nucleotides are TGTGCCACCCCCTTCAGAGCAGACACCGGGGAGCTGTTTTTT. Its protein product is CATPFRADTGELFF. The rearrangement links TRBV7-2 to TRBJ2-2, with unresolved D. Trimming pared 10 bases from V and 3 bases from J, leaving 15 bases between. There are 14 residues in the CDR3. Germline V gene data show CDR1 as SGHTA and CDR2 as FQGNSA.

In this sample, this clonotype turned up a few times. V and J are TRBV19 and TRBJ1-6; D is possibly TRBD1 (5 bases). Germline V lookup: CDR1 LNHDA, CDR2 SQIVND (reference sequence). The CDR3 runs 15 residues. Trimming stripped 6 bases from V and 0 bases from J, with 9 bases between. The CDR3 nucleotides are TGTGCCAGTAGCCCCGACAGCTCCTATAATTCACCCCTCCACTTT. Translation gives CASSPDSSYNSPLHF.

The rearrangement uses TRBV2 and TRBJ2-7; 12 nucleotides line up with TRBD2. J lost 5 bases, V lost 9 bases, and 8 bases had no gene match. CDR3 length equals 14 residues. Germline V gene data show CDR1 as SNHLY and CDR2 as FYNNEI. The CDR3 reads CARPTSGSVHEQYV. CDR3 coding DNA: TGTGCCAGGCCGACTAGCGGGAGCGTCCACGAGCAGTACGTC.

In this sample, this clonotype turned up a few times. J is TRBJ1-1 and V is TRBV12-3 or TRBV12-4; 8 bases line up with TRBD1. The junction had 13 bases not matched to a gene; V was cut back by 3 bases and J by 4 bases. The CDR3 extends over 17 amino acids. The DNA for the CDR3 is TGTGCCAGCAGTTTGCCACGACAGTTGACAGGGGTCACTGAAGCTTTCTTT. Residues: CASSLPRQLTGVTEAFF.

V usage is TRBV29-1 and J usage is TRBJ2-7; 14 bases line up with TRBD2. The CDR3 has 15 residues. Unmatched junction bases numbered 7, after V lost 6 bases and J lost 3 bases. Germline-derived CDR1 and CDR2 are SQVTM and ANQGSEA. The CDR3 protein is CSVLTSGRALYEQYF. The CDR3 region has the DNA TGCAGCGTCTTGACTAGCGGGAGGGCCCTCTACGAGCAGTACTTC.

The V and J genes are TRBV30 and TRBJ2-2; D possibly matches TRBD1 or TRBD2 (5 bases each). CDR1 GTSNPN and CDR2 SVGIG come from the germline V gene (reference sequence). The CDR3 contains 14 residues. Trimming took 0 bases from V and 4 from J, leaving 9 bases between them. CDR3 sequence (DNA): TGTGCCTGGAGTGTATTTGGGGGCACCGGGGAGCTGTTTTTT. Translating gives CAWSVFGGTGELFF.

The chain recombines TRBV4-3 with TRBJ2-2; 9 bases map to TRBD1. This CDR3 is 15 amino acids long. CDR1 and CDR2 (germline): LGHNA, YSLEER. J gave up 6 bases and V 3 bases, and 5 bases lay outside the gene matches. In DNA, the CDR3 is TGCGCCAGCAGCCATTCCGGGACAGGGCCCGGGGAGCTGTTTTTT. Protein: CASSHSGTGPGELFF.

The genes are TRBV28 and TRBJ2-7; either TRBD1 or TRBD2 may supply D (6 bases each). CDR3 length equals 14 residues. V lost 7 bases, J lost 2 bases, and 15 bases lay in between. The germline V gene has CDR1 MDHEN and CDR2 SYDVKM. CDR3 nucleotide sequence: TGTGCCAGCACAGGGGCTAGGAGGGCCTACGAGCAGTACTTC. Translating gives CASTGARRAYEQYF.

In nucleotides, the CDR3 is TGTGCCAGCAGTCAACAACCCCTACATGAGCAGTTCTTC. Its protein product is CASSQQPLHEQFF. V is TRBV28 and J is TRBJ2-1; no definite D call. The CDR3 has 13 residues. The V gene lost 5 bases and the J gene lost 8 bases, with 13 bases spanning the gap. The germline V gene encodes CDR1 MDHEN and CDR2 SYDVKM.

This clonotype was counted ten times or more. The chain combines TRBV7-6 with TRBJ1-2; 7 bases fit TRBD1. The CDR3 is 16 residues long. Germline V gene sequence: CDR1 SGHVS, CDR2 FNYEAQ. V lost 5 bases, J lost 7 bases, and 16 bases stayed unmatched. CDR3 DNA sequence: TGTGCCAGCAGCGGCCAACAGGGGATCCCCCCCCTTGGCTACACCTTC. It codes for CASSGQQGIPPLGYTF.

This clonotype was detected only a few times. This rearrangement joins TRBV7-8 to TRBJ2-7; D not certain. The V end was cut by 5 bases, the J end by 3 bases, with 8 bases between. Germline V gene sequence: CDR1 SGHVS, CDR2 FQNEAQ. This CDR3 is 12 amino acids long. The CDR3 region is CASSQPYYEQYV. As DNA, the CDR3 is TGTGCCAGCAGCCAACCCTACTACGAGCAGTACGTC.

This sequence joins TRBV4-1 and TRBJ1-2; 7 bases match TRBD1. V lost 2 bases, J lost 5 bases, and 8 bases stayed unmatched. Germline V gives CDR1 MGHRA, CDR2 YSYEKL. The CDR3 is made up of 15 amino acids. The CDR3 nucleotides read TGCGCCAGCAGCCAATTAAGGGGGACAGCATATGGCTACACCTTC. Its protein product is CASSQLRGTAYGYTF.